A few counts support the clone carrying this T cell receptor (beta chain). In the source study's methods: Reference gene primer amplification yielded estimated nucleated cell counts. Method: immunoSEQ multiplex PCR; TCRdb's copy keeps in-frame clones and lacks some. That table is the source of V, J and clone size, and D and trimming were worked out from the DNA. The profile shows 200,000 to 250,000 clones, 70% to 90% of them singletons. This specimen belongs to a study of blood T cell repertoires in COVID-19. Across the whole study: Some COVID-19 samples were acute and others convalescent; all came from the United States, Italy and Spain. T cells, B-cell-depleted T cells, or PBMCs supplied cDNA or gDNA.

Germline CDR1 LGHDT, CDR2 YNNKEL (reference sequence). This CDR3 contains 14 residues. V was pared by 4 bases and J by 4 bases, with 6 bases of the junction left unmatched. The rearrangement joins TRBV3-1 (or the pseudogene TRBV3-2) to TRBJ2-5; 7 bases match TRBD1. The sequence was collected from an elderly woman with acute or convalescent COVID-19. The sample taken for sequencing was peripheral blood. The CDR3 sequence: CASSPGTVRETQYF. The CDR3 nucleotides read TGTGCCAGCAGCCCGGGGACAGTCCGAGAGACCCAGTACTTC.